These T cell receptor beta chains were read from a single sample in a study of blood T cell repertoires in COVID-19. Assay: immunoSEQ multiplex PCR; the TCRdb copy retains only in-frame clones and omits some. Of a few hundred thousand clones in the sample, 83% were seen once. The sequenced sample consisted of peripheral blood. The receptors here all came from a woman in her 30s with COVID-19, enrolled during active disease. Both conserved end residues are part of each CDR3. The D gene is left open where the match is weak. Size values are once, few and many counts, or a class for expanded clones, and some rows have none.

CDR3: CAWTTGVEQYF
DNA: TGTGCCTGGACCACAGGGGTCGAGCAGTACTTC
V: TRBV30
J: TRBJ2-7
D: TRBD1
size: once

CDR3: CASSEGLTADTQYF
DNA: TGTGCCAGCAGCGAGGGACTCACGGCAGATACGCAGTATTTT
V: TRBV9
J: TRBJ2-3
D: .
size: once

CDR3: CASSSRDSSEEQFF
DNA: TGTGCCAGCAGCTCTCGGGACAGCTCCGAAGAGCAGTTCTTC
V: TRBV7-8
J: TRBJ2-1
D: TRBD1
size: .

CDR3: CASSLKWLAGGRDNEQFF
DNA: TGTGCCAGCAGCTTGAAGTGGCTAGCGGGAGGGCGGGACAATGAGCAGTTCTTC
V: TRBV5-5
J: TRBJ2-1
D: TRBD2
size: .

CDR3: CASSLGPSSPLHF
DNA: TGTGCCAGCAGTTTAGGGCCATCTTCACCCCTCCACTTT
V: TRBV27
J: TRBJ1-6
D: .
size: .

CDR3: CASSRFGGSTNEKLFF
DNA: TGTGCCAGCAGCCGGTTCGGCGGTTCAACTAATGAAAAACTGTTTTTT
V: TRBV7-3
J: TRBJ1-4
D: .
size: .

CDR3: CASSYRQPLDEQYF
DNA: TGCGCCAGCAGTTATCGACAGCCCCTCGACGAGCAGTACTTC
V: TRBV5-1
J: TRBJ2-7
D: .
size: .

CDR3: CASSQERLGGYGYTF
DNA: TGTGCCAGCAGCCAAGAACGGCTGGGGGGCTATGGCTACACCTTC
V: TRBV4-2
J: TRBJ1-2
D: .
size: many

CDR3: CASSGPRDLALEQFF
DNA: TGTGCCAGCAGTGGTCCCCGGGACTTAGCCCTTGAGCAGTTCTTC
V: TRBV2
J: TRBJ2-1
D: .
size: .

CDR3: CASSPVPGGGGRTDTQYF
DNA: TGTGCCAGCAGCCCGGTTCCTGGGGGAGGCGGGAGGACAGATACGCAGTATTTT
V: TRBV7-2
J: TRBJ2-3
D: TRBD2
size: .

CDR3: CATSDLEAPITDTQYF
DNA: TGTGCCACCAGTGATTTGGAGGCCCCTATCACAGATACGCAGTATTTT
V: TRBV24-1
J: TRBJ2-3
D: .
size: .

CDR3: CASSVGEGEQFF
DNA: TGTGCCAGCAGCGTAGGTGAGGGTGAGCAGTTCTTC
V: TRBV9
J: TRBJ2-1
D: .
size: .

CDR3: CASSLGTSGRAGEETQYF
DNA: TGCGCCAGCAGCCTCGGGACTAGCGGGAGGGCCGGGGAAGAGACCCAGTACTTC
V: TRBV5-1
J: TRBJ2-5
D: TRBD2
size: .

CDR3: CARSGTRKNIQYF
DNA: TGTGCCAGATCTGGGACTCGCAAAAACATTCAGTACTTC
V: TRBV3-1/TRBV3-2
J: TRBJ2-4
D: .
size: once

CDR3: CASSLDSRYGYTF
DNA: TGTGCCAGCAGCCTGGACAGCCGATATGGCTACACCTTC
V: TRBV5-4
J: TRBJ1-2
D: .
size: .

CDR3: CASSRMSGSSYEQYF
DNA: TGTGCCAGCAGCCGAATGAGCGGGAGTTCCTACGAGCAGTACTTC
V: TRBV9
J: TRBJ2-7
D: TRBD2
size: once